One sample yielded the 26 T cell receptor beta chains listed below, sequenced in a study of cytomegalovirus exposure and HLA in healthy donors (dated by TCRdb to 2017 to 2019). Libraries were constructed by the immunoSEQ multiplex PCR assay. The multiplex PCR relied on a mix of 60 forward primers for TCR Vbeta segments and 13 reverse primers for TCR Jbeta segments. This is the immuneACCESS table as TCRdb keeps it, with only in-frame sequences that have V and J called. A part of the clones is gone; compared with another copy, unresolved V genes explain less than half, and the rest is unexplained. A total of hundreds of thousands of clones appear in this sample, over 60% of them only once. The ten biggest clones cover around 1.9% of the sample. The sequenced material came from PBMCs. Every receptor here comes from a male donor in good health and CMV-seronegative.

This rearrangement joins TRBV5-6 to TRBJ2-5, with 11 nucleotides matching TRBD2. The length of the CDR3 is 16 residues. V dropped 4 bases and J dropped 1; count of bases not matched to a gene: 6. In germline, CDR1 is SGHDT, CDR2 YYEEEE. The chain's CDR3 is CASSLGLAGFQETQYF. The CDR3 DNA follows: TGTGCCAGCAGCCTTGGACTAGCGGGCTTCCAAGAGACCCAGTACTTC. Complete variable domain (other parts from reference TRBV5-6 and TRBJ2-5): DAGVTQSPTHLIKTRGQQVTLRCSPKSGHDTVSWYQQALGQGPQFIFQYYEEEERQRGNFPDRFSGHQFPNYSSELNVNALLLGDSALYLCASSLGLAGFQETQYFGPGTRLLVL.

The chain employs TRBV5-1 and TRBJ2-7; 7 nucleotides align to TRBD1. The CDR3 extends over 15 amino acids. After removal of 2 bases from V and 3 bases from J, the junction contained 8 bases not matched to a gene. Germline values: CDR1 SGHRS, CDR2 YFSETQ. DNA for the CDR3: TGCGCCAGCAGCTTCTCCGGGGACAGACTCTACGAGCAGTACTTC. Its translation is CASSFSGDRLYEQYF.

This clone was counted a few times. This chain links TRBV27 with TRBJ1-1; TRBD1 is a possible D gene (5 bases). V was cut by 6 bases and J by 4 bases, with 15 bases left in between. CDR3 length equals 14 residues. CDR1 is MNHEY, CDR2 SMNVEV, per germline (reference sequence). CDR3 sequence reads: CASRGRVLGTEAFF. The CDR3 nucleotides are TGTGCCAGCAGGGGCAGGGTTTTGGGCACTGAAGCTTTCTTT.

This clone occurred once. The genes are TRBV4-1 and TRBJ2-7, with 9 bases identical to TRBD1. Losses at the gene ends were 1 base for V and 2 bases for J; bases not matched to a gene: 6. Germline V gene sequence: CDR1 MGHRA, CDR2 YSYEKL. CDR3 size: 16 residues. Written as DNA, the CDR3 is TGCGCCAGCAGCCAAGGACCGGGACAGGGAACCTACGAGCAGTACTTC. Translating it yields CASSQGPGQGTYEQYF.

The chain couples TRBV5-1 to TRBJ2-3, with D unclear. V lost 3 bases and J 0 bases, leaving 11 bases between the germline ends. The germline gives CDR1 SGHRS, CDR2 YFSETQ. The CDR3 covers 15 residues. CDR3 DNA sequence: TGCGCCAGCAGCTCAACAAACCCTAGCACAGATACGCAGTATTTT. It encodes CASSSTNPSTDTQYF.

The chain is built from TRBV5-6 and TRBJ2-3; TRBD1 might be the D (6 bases). Germline loops: CDR1 SGHDT, CDR2 YYEEEE. V lost 2 bases and J lost 6, with 13 bases in between. The CDR3 spans 14 residues. The CDR3 loop is CASSFNGQRDTQYF. In DNA form, the CDR3 reads TGTGCCAGCAGCTTTAATGGACAGCGGGATACGCAGTATTTT.

The V and J genes are TRBV5-1 and TRBJ1-3; D perhaps matches TRBD1 (5 bases). V shed 0 bases and J shed 0 bases, with 13 bases lying between them. This CDR3 has 17 residues. CDR1 and CDR2 (germline): SGHRS, YFSETQ. CDR3 sequence (DNA): TGCGCCAGCAGCTTGGTAGCCAGGGCCCTCTCTGGAAACACCATATATTTT. Amino acid sequence: CASSLVARALSGNTIYF.

This chain uses TRBV28 with TRBJ2-7; no firm D call. Germline lookup yields CDR1 MDHEN and CDR2 SYDVKM. This CDR3 comprises 12 residues. Trimming took off 7 bases at V and 3 bases at J, with 10 bases between the two ends. CDR3 coding DNA: TGTGCCAGCACTAGATTAGGCTACGAGCAGTACTTC. Its protein product is CASTRLGYEQYF.

The rearrangement uses TRBV5-1 and TRBJ1-4, with 7 bases lining up with TRBD1. Germline CDR1 is SGHRS and CDR2 is YFSETQ. The CDR3 has 15 residues. V dropped 4 bases and J dropped 7; count of bases not matched to a gene: 10. The CDR3 sequence: CASSIRDSLAEKLFF. Here the CDR3 DNA reads TGCGCCAGCAGCATCCGGGACAGCCTCGCTGAAAAACTGTTTTTT.

The rearrangement uses TRBV6-1 and TRBJ2-7, with TRBD1 matching 9 bases. Trimming took 1 base from V and 4 from J; bases not matched to a gene: 2. This CDR3 has 14 amino acids. In germline, CDR1 is MNHNS, CDR2 SASEGT. The chain's CDR3 is CASSEVGQGYEQYF. CDR3 nucleotides: TGTGCCAGCAGTGAAGTGGGACAGGGTTACGAGCAGTACTTC.

Only a few counts were recorded for this clone. The V and J genes are TRBV6-1 and TRBJ2-7, with TRBD2 identical over 7 bases. The germline V gene has CDR1 MNHNS and CDR2 SASEGT. This CDR3 has 14 amino acids. Unmatched junction bases numbered 7, after V lost 4 bases and J lost 4 bases. The CDR3 here is CASSGRGGRYEQYF. CDR3 DNA sequence: TGTGCCAGCAGTGGGAGGGGAGGGAGGTACGAGCAGTACTTC.

This chain uses TRBV30 with TRBJ1-1; the D gene is possibly TRBD1 (5 bases). With 2 bases removed from V and 4 bases from J, the gap between germline ends came to 17 bases. The CDR3 is made up of 15 amino acids. The germline CDR1 and CDR2 sequences are GTSNPN and SVGIG (reference sequence). CDR3 in DNA: TGTGCCTGGAGTAAAAAAGGAGGGACGGGCACTGAAGCTTTCTTT. Translated, it gives CAWSKKGGTGTEAFF.

The chain joins TRBV28 to TRBJ2-1; 15 bases align to TRBD2. The germline V gene has CDR1 MDHEN and CDR2 SYDVKM. V dropped 3 bases and J dropped 9; count of bases not matched to a gene: 3. The CDR3 length is 15 residues. CDR3 sequence (DNA): TGTGCCAGCAGTTTGAGGACTAGCGGGAGGGTTGAGCAGTTCTTC. As protein: CASSLRTSGRVEQFF.

J is TRBJ1-3 and V is TRBV6-1; the D is unclear. The CDR3 length is 13 residues. The germline V gene has CDR1 MNHNS and CDR2 SASEGT. Trimming removed 4 bases from V and 3 bases from J, with 7 bases in between. This CDR3 reads CASSVGSGNTIYF. The DNA for the CDR3 is TGTGCCAGCAGTGTGGGGAGTGGAAACACCATATATTTT.

V usage is TRBV4-3 and J usage is TRBJ2-3, with 8 positions matching TRBD2. Germline values: CDR1 LGHNA, CDR2 YSLEER. The CDR3 contains 19 residues. Losses at the gene ends were 0 bases for V and 4 bases for J; bases not matched to a gene: 15. CDR3 nucleotides: TGCGCCAGCAGCCAAGATACGTGGCGGAACGGGGGGGCCCCAGATACGCAGTATTTT. Translated, it gives CASSQDTWRNGGAPDTQYF.

This clone occurred a few times. The rearrangement joins TRBV5-1 to TRBJ2-5; D uncertain. V lost 3 bases and J 0 bases, leaving 6 bases between the germline ends. Germline V gives CDR1 SGHRS, CDR2 YFSETQ. The CDR3 spans 13 residues. The CDR3 nucleotides read TGCGCCAGCAGCTCGTTGTACCAAGAGACCCAGTACTTC. Protein product: CASSSLYQETQYF.

The gene calls are TRBV6-1 and TRBJ1-5; D not certain. Trimming cost V 2 bases and J 5 bases, with 10 bases left between them. The CDR3 covers 14 residues. Germline lookup yields CDR1 MNHNS and CDR2 SASEGT. CDR3 nucleotides: TGTGCCAGCAGTGAACTAATCTTTGATCAGCCCCAGCATTTT. This gives the protein CASSELIFDQPQHF.

V is TRBV14 and J is TRBJ2-6; 8 bases fit TRBD1. This CDR3 is built from 19 residues. Germline V gene data show CDR1 as SGHDN and CDR2 as FVKESK. Trimming at V came to 5 bases and at J to 2 bases, leaving 14 bases not matched to a gene. CDR3 amino acids: CASSVQGVERLAGANVLTF. Here the CDR3 DNA reads TGTGCCAGCAGCGTACAGGGGGTGGAGAGATTAGCTGGGGCCAACGTCCTGACTTTC.

The CDR3 bases are TGTGCCAGCACAAACCACAGGGTACCCTACAATGAGCAGTTCTTC. It yields the protein CASTNHRVPYNEQFF. This rearrangement joins TRBV7-8 to TRBJ2-1, with D maybe TRBD1 (6 bases). V was shortened by 7 bases and J by 2 bases, with 15 bases between the two germline ends. Germline CDR1 SGHVS, CDR2 FQNEAQ. This CDR3 is 15 amino acids long.

The rearrangement uses TRBV13 and TRBJ2-2; 7 nucleotides agree with TRBD1. The CDR3 has 17 amino acids. Germline-derived CDR1 and CDR2 are PRHDT and FYEKMQ (reference sequence). The V segment lost 4 bases and the J segment 3 bases; nucleotides outside the gene matches: 11. CDR3 amino acids: CASSSSLGQSDTGELFF. In DNA form, the CDR3 reads TGTGCCAGCAGCTCATCCCTGGGACAGAGCGACACCGGGGAGCTGTTTTTT.

The V call is TRBV5-1, the J call TRBJ2-3, with 7 nucleotides matching TRBD2. The V and J ends lost 4 bases and 6 bases, in that order; junction bases with no gene match: 11. The CDR3 is 15 residues long. From germline, CDR1 is SGHRS and CDR2 YFSETQ. The CDR3 nucleotides are TGCGCCAGCAGCCGGGGGGTGGCTTCCTTGGATACGCAGTATTTT. Translated, it gives CASSRGVASLDTQYF.

The CDR3 coding sequence is TGTGCCAGCAGCTCGGGGGGAAGCTCCTACAATGAGCAGTTCTTC. Its protein is CASSSGGSSYNEQFF. The V and J genes are TRBV7-9 and TRBJ2-1; 7 nucleotides line up with TRBD2. The CDR3 covers 15 residues. Germline V lookup: CDR1 SEHNR, CDR2 FQNEAQ (reference sequence). The junction had 3 bases not matched to a gene; V was cut back by 4 bases and J by 0 bases.

The rearrangement joins TRBV30 to TRBJ1-2; D might be TRBD1 (6 bases). V lost 3 bases, J lost 4 bases, and 12 bases lay in between. The CDR3 length is 13 residues. The V gene's germline CDR1 is GTSNPN and CDR2 SVGIG (reference sequence). CDR3 residues: CAWSRDRRYGYTF. CDR3 bases: TGTGCCTGGAGCCGAGACAGGCGCTATGGCTACACCTTC.

This clone turned up a few times. The gene calls are TRBV7-8 and TRBJ2-5; 9 bases are shared with TRBD1. The J call may be incorrect, as the DNA end agrees better with TRBJ2-7. The CDR3 has 16 residues. In germline, CDR1 is SGHVS, CDR2 FQNEAQ. The CDR3 loop is CASSLGEGQGHYEQYF. CDR3 bases: TGTGCCAGCAGCTTAGGGGAGGGACAGGGTCACTACGAGCAGTACTTC.

This chain joins TRBV21-1 and TRBJ2-4; the table gives TRBD2 as D, unverified against the DNA. TRBV21-1 is described as a pseudogene. The CDR3 length is 17 residues. Here the CDR3 DNA reads TGTGCCAGCACCCGGGGGGGGCGGGGGGGCCCCAAAAACATTCAGTACTTC. This gives the protein CASTRGGRGGPKNIQYF.

The DNA for the CDR3 is TGTGCCAGCAGCCAGCCCGACATGTATGGCTACACCTTC. It is translated as CASSQPDMYGYTF. The chain links TRBV5-4 to TRBJ1-2; D uncertain. Trimming took off 4 bases at V and 5 bases at J, with 12 bases between the two ends. The germline V gene encodes CDR1 SGHNT and CDR2 YYREEE (reference sequence). The CDR3 totals 13 residues.